The clone carrying this T cell receptor beta chain was picked up many times. The PBMCs were taken from around 10 ml of fresh peripheral blood. Looked up from germline, CDR1 is DFQATT and CDR2 is SNEGSKA (reference sequence). The CDR3 totals 14 residues. After removal of 3 bases from V and 2 bases from J, the junction contained 7 bases not matched to a gene. The data were taken from a study of T cells in Graves' hyperthyroidism and ophthalmopathy. The CDR3 regions of TCR beta were amplified from RNA transcripts. The HTBI primer set drove a first-round RT-PCR of the TCR CDR3. One entry per CDR3 protein, called by TCRdb with MiXCR from the multiplex PCR reads. The repertoire holds approximately 590,000 distinct CDR3 sequences, with about a sixth as singletons.

Sequenced material: blood. The sequence was collected from a woman aged 25 to 39 with Graves' hyperthyroidism. V usage is TRBV20-1 and J usage is TRBJ2-7, with 7 bases aligning to TRBD2. This chain's CDR3 is CSARVSSGPYEQYF. CDR3 DNA: TGCAGTGCTAGGGTGTCTAGCGGACCCTACGAGCAGTACTTC.